The 25 T cell receptor beta chains listed next were all sequenced from one sample in a study of T cells in pancreatic ductal adenocarcinoma. No neoadjuvant therapy was given to the selected pancreatic ductal adenocarcinoma patients before their surgery. Using immunoSEQ multiplex PCR, the repertoire was profiled, and TCRdb retains in-frame clones only, with some absent. The repertoire holds some 16,000 clones, around nine tenths seen once, with approximately 15% in the top ten. Material: PBMCs. These TCRs come from a human donor with pancreatic ductal adenocarcinoma.

The V gene is TRBV5-1, the J gene TRBJ2-5, with 11 bases matching TRBD2. The V gene's germline CDR1 is SGHRS and CDR2 YFSETQ. With V trimmed by 0 bases and J by 1 base, 8 bases remained unmatched. CDR3 size: 18 residues. The CDR3 DNA is TGCGCCAGCAGCTTGGGGGCTAGCGGGAGGCCGGGCCAAGAGACCCAGTACTTC. Protein: CASSLGASGRPGQETQYF.

CDR3 loop: CATSLEGGRQETQYF. CDR3 coding DNA: TGTGCCACCAGCCTGGAGGGGGGGCGCCAAGAGACCCAGTACTTC. The chain uses TRBV15 and TRBJ2-5, with D possibly TRBD2 on 7 matching bases. Germline loops: CDR1 LNHNV, CDR2 YYDKDF (reference sequence). This CDR3 is built from 15 residues. V was trimmed by 5 bases and J by 1 base, leaving 14 bases between them. Filled out from reference TRBV15 and TRBJ2-5, the complete variable domain reads DAMVIQNPRYQVTQFGKPVTLSCSQTLNHNVMYWYQQKSSQAPKLLFHYYDKDFNNEADTPDNFQSRRPNTSFCFLDIRSPGLGDTAMYLCATSLEGGRQETQYFGPGTRLLVL.

This chain uses TRBV11-2 with TRBJ2-7; TRBD2 matches at 10 bases. The germline gives CDR1 SGHAT, CDR2 FQNNGV. The junction had 12 bases not matched to a gene; V was cut back by 5 bases and J by 2 bases. CDR3 length equals 17 residues. The DNA of the CDR3 is TGTGCCAGCAGCATGGGGCTAGCGGGAGTATTTACCTACGAGCAGTACTTC. Amino acids: CASSMGLAGVFTYEQYF.

The rearrangement joins TRBV10-2 to TRBJ2-7; weak D call: TRBD2 (6 bases). The CDR3 has 18 residues. Germline V gives CDR1 WSHSY, CDR2 SAAADI. Trimming took 3 bases from V and 0 from J, leaving 21 bases between them. This CDR3 is CASSDPRRTTQSSYEQYF. As DNA, the CDR3 is TGCGCCAGCAGTGATCCCCGAAGGACTACGCAGAGCTCCTACGAGCAGTACTTC.

V is TRBV14 and J is TRBJ1-6; unclear D gene. CDR3 length equals 18 residues. Germline assignment: CDR1 SGHDN and CDR2 FVKESK. V dropped 1 base and J dropped 0 bases, with 13 bases sitting between them. CDR3 in amino acids: CASSQGTGYSSYNSPLHF. The DNA for the CDR3 is TGTGCCAGCAGCCAAGGGACGGGGTATAGCTCCTATAATTCACCCCTCCACTTT.

V gene TRBV18 combines with J gene TRBJ1-1; 10 bases are shared with TRBD1. CDR1 KGHSH and CDR2 LQKENI come from the germline V gene. This CDR3 comprises 15 residues. V shed 6 bases and J 12 bases; nucleotides not matched to a gene: 16. The CDR3 region has the DNA TGTGCCAGCTCCCTTCCGGGACAGGGGCTTGGAACGCCTTTCTTT. It encodes CASSLPGQGLGTPFF.

CDR3 amino acids: CASSEGPSRQYNSPLHF. The CDR3 DNA reads TGTGCCAGCAGCGAGGGTCCGTCCCGGCAATATAATTCACCCCTCCACTTT. The chain couples TRBV9 to TRBJ1-6, with D unclear. The CDR3 runs 17 residues. Germline CDR1 reads SGDLS; CDR2 reads YYNGEE. V was pared by 3 bases and J by 4 bases, with 17 bases between. Variable domain in full (rest from reference TRBV9 and TRBJ1-6): DSGVTQTPKHLITATGQRVTLRCSPRSGDLSVYWYQQSLDQGLQFLIQYYNGEERAKGNILERFSAQQFPDLHSELNLSSLELGDSALYFCASSEGPSRQYNSPLHFGNGTRLTVT.

The CDR3: CASSQETGWIGAFF. CDR3 bases: TGTGCCAGCAGCCAAGAAACAGGGTGGATTGGAGCTTTCTTT. The genes are TRBV14 and TRBJ1-1, with D possibly being TRBD1 (6 bases). Trimming left V 0 bases short and J 10 bases short, with 15 bases between. Germline V gene sequence: CDR1 SGHDN, CDR2 FVKESK. The CDR3 is made up of 14 amino acids.

This chain links TRBV25-1 with TRBJ2-1, with 9 bases fitting TRBD2. CDR3 length: 16 amino acids. Germline V lookup: CDR1 MGHDK, CDR2 SYGVNS. V lost 3 bases, J lost 11 bases, and 14 bases stayed unmatched. DNA for the CDR3: TGTGCCAGCAGTGACCGGGGAGGGCTAGCGGGATTTCAGCAGTTCTTC. Translated, it gives CASSDRGGLAGFQQFF.

The rearrangement links TRBV19 to TRBJ1-5; 8 nucleotides line up with TRBD1. The V segment lost 9 bases and the J segment 1 base; nucleotides outside the gene matches: 8. This CDR3 has 15 amino acids. Germline loops: CDR1 LNHDA, CDR2 SQIVND (reference sequence). The CDR3 loop reads CASETTGGSNQPQHF. In DNA form, the CDR3 reads TGTGCCAGCGAGACAACAGGGGGAAGCAATCAGCCCCAGCATTTT.

The chain combines TRBV7-3 with TRBJ2-1; 7 nucleotides agree with TRBD1. Per the germline V gene, CDR1 is SGHTA and CDR2 is FQGTGA. The ends lost 2 bases at V and 3 bases at J; junction bases unmatched: 4. CDR3 size: 15 residues. CDR3 bases: TGTGCCAGCAGCTTAGACAGGGCCCTCTACAATGAGCAGTTCTTC. Amino acids: CASSLDRALYNEQFF.

The rearrangement uses TRBV28 and TRBJ2-7; D is ambiguous. There are 12 residues in the CDR3. Per germline, CDR1 MDHEN and CDR2 SYDVKM. With 4 bases removed from V and 0 bases from J, the gap between germline ends came to 4 bases. CDR3 DNA: TGTGCCAGCAGTTCGGTCTCCTACGAGCAGTACTTC. Its protein product is CASSSVSYEQYF.

The V and J genes are TRBV28 and TRBJ2-7, with 12 positions matching TRBD1. V trimming: 4 bases; J trimming: 7 bases; junction bases outside the gene matches: 8. The germline V gene has CDR1 MDHEN and CDR2 SYDVKM. The CDR3 totals 15 residues. CDR3 in amino acids: CASSSSGTGGEEQYF. The CDR3 region has the DNA TGTGCCAGCAGTTCCTCCGGGACAGGGGGCGAAGAGCAGTACTTC.

V gene TRBV28 combines with J gene TRBJ2-1; TRBD2 matches at 11 bases. V dropped 4 bases and J dropped 8; count of bases not matched to a gene: 16. CDR3 length: 18 amino acids. The germline CDR1 and CDR2 sequences are MDHEN and SYDVKM. The CDR3 DNA reads as TGTGCCAGCAGTTCCGTAGACCTTAGCGGGAGGGCCGGGGATGAGCAGTTCTTC. Protein sequence: CASSSVDLSGRAGDEQFF.

The gene calls are TRBV14 and TRBJ2-7; possibly TRBD1 for D (5 bases). In germline, CDR1 is SGHDN, CDR2 FVKESK. Deletions cut 2 bases from V and 4 bases from J, with 12 bases between. This CDR3 is 14 amino acids long. CDR3 DNA: TGTGCCAGCAGCCAACTGGACATTCGGTACGAGCAGTACTTC. Encoded protein: CASSQLDIRYEQYF.

The chain combines TRBV7-8 with TRBJ2-3; 9 nucleotides agree with TRBD2. V lost 2 bases, J lost 0 bases, and 6 bases stayed unmatched. Germline assignment: CDR1 SGHVS and CDR2 FQNEAQ. This CDR3 region has 17 residues. The CDR3 loop reads CASSLNLAGFSTDTQYF. DNA for the CDR3: TGTGCCAGCAGCTTAAATCTAGCGGGGTTTAGCACAGATACGCAGTATTTT. Full variable domain (missing parts from reference TRBV7-8 and TRBJ2-3): GAGVSQSPRYKVAKRGQDVALRCDPISGHVSLFWYQQALGQGPEFLTYFQNEAQLDKSGLPSDRFFAERPEGSVSTLKIQRTQQEDSAVYLCASSLNLAGFSTDTQYFGPGTRLTVL.

The chain recombines TRBV9 with TRBJ2-3; D gene uncertain. V lost 0 bases and J lost 0, with 14 bases in between. Per germline, CDR1 SGDLS and CDR2 YYNGEE. CDR3 size: 17 residues. CDR3 DNA sequence: TGTGCCAGCAGCGTAGCTTTGGCAAGTCCTAGCACAGATACGCAGTATTTT. Translated, it gives CASSVALASPSTDTQYF. Looking up the rest from reference TRBV9 and TRBJ2-3 gives the full variable domain: DSGVTQTPKHLITATGQRVTLRCSPRSGDLSVYWYQQSLDQGLQFLIQYYNGEERAKGNILERFSAQQFPDLHSELNLSSLELGDSALYFCASSVALASPSTDTQYFGPGTRLTVL.

The rearrangement joins TRBV30 to TRBJ2-2; no clear D. The germline CDR1 and CDR2 sequences are GTSNPN and SVGIG (reference sequence). This CDR3 has 17 amino acids. V lost 0 bases and J lost 3, with 17 bases in between. The CDR3 loop is CAWSVRALIVDTGELFF. CDR3 coding DNA: TGTGCCTGGAGTGTACGGGCGTTGATTGTCGACACCGGGGAGCTGTTTTTT.

Here the CDR3 reads CASSLLGTRAFF. CDR3 DNA: TGTGCCAGCAGCTTACTCGGGACCCGAGCTTTCTTT. The chain is built from TRBV27 and TRBJ1-1; D possibly corresponds to TRBD1 (5 bases). CDR3 length: 12 residues. Trimming removed 6 bases at V and 10 bases at J, with 15 bases between. Germline CDR1 and CDR2: MNHEY and SMNVEV (reference sequence).

V usage is TRBV29-1 and J usage is TRBJ1-1, with 7 bases matching TRBD1. V lost 7 bases to trimming and J lost 0 bases; unmatched junction nucleotides: 5. Germline loops: CDR1 SQVTM, CDR2 ANQGSEA. The CDR3 is made up of 13 amino acids. CDR3: CSGTGLMNTEAFF. CDR3 DNA sequence: TGCAGCGGGACAGGCCTCATGAACACTGAAGCTTTCTTT.

This chain links TRBV7-9 with TRBJ1-1; D possibly corresponds to TRBD1 (6 bases). The CDR3 runs 15 residues. V lost 7 bases and J lost 1, with 16 bases in between. From germline, CDR1 is SEHNR and CDR2 FQNEAQ (reference sequence). The CDR3 spells CASKMGGAGNTEAFF. In DNA, the CDR3 is TGTGCCAGCAAGATGGGGGGCGCAGGGAACACTGAAGCTTTCTTT. The full variable domain, its missing parts supplied by reference TRBV7-9 and TRBJ1-1, is DTGVSQNPRHKITKRGQNVTFRCDPISEHNRLYWYRQTLGQGPEFLTYFQNEAQLEKSRLLSDRFSAERPKGSFSTLEIQRTEQGDSAMYLCASKMGGAGNTEAFFGQGTRLTVV.

V and J are TRBV27 and TRBJ1-1, with D unclear. This CDR3 is 13 amino acids long. Germline V CDR1 and CDR2: MNHEY, SMNVEV (reference sequence). Trimming cost V 2 bases and J 1 base, with 5 bases left between them. The CDR3 DNA is TGTGCCAGCAGTTTACTGGGGAACACTGAAGCTTTCTTT. Its protein is CASSLLGNTEAFF.

This chain joins TRBV5-1 and TRBJ1-1; 12 bases match TRBD1. This CDR3 has 14 residues. From germline, CDR1 is SGHRS and CDR2 YFSETQ. The trim removed 4 bases at V and 4 bases at J, leaving 2 bases unmatched. The DNA for the CDR3 is TGCGCCAGCAGCCCGGGACAGGGGGCCACTGAAGCTTTCTTT. Protein product: CASSPGQGATEAFF.

The chain carries TRBV28 and TRBJ1-2; 9 bases align to TRBD1. Germline V lookup: CDR1 MDHEN, CDR2 SYDVKM. The CDR3 totals 15 residues. J lost 5 bases, V lost 5 bases, and 9 bases had no gene match. CDR3 loop: CASSQQGAPGYGYTF. CDR3 DNA: TGTGCCAGCAGTCAACAGGGGGCGCCGGGGTATGGCTACACCTTC.

In this sample, this clone turned up once. The J gene is TRBJ2-1, the V gene TRBV27; D is undetermined. Germline CDR1 and CDR2: MNHEY and SMNVEV (reference sequence). There are 18 residues in the CDR3. Trimming removed 3 bases from V and 0 bases from J, with 18 bases in between. The CDR3 here is CASSFRAARISSYNEQFF. The CDR3 DNA is TGTGCCAGCAGTTTTAGGGCAGCGCGGATTAGCTCCTACAATGAGCAGTTCTTC.